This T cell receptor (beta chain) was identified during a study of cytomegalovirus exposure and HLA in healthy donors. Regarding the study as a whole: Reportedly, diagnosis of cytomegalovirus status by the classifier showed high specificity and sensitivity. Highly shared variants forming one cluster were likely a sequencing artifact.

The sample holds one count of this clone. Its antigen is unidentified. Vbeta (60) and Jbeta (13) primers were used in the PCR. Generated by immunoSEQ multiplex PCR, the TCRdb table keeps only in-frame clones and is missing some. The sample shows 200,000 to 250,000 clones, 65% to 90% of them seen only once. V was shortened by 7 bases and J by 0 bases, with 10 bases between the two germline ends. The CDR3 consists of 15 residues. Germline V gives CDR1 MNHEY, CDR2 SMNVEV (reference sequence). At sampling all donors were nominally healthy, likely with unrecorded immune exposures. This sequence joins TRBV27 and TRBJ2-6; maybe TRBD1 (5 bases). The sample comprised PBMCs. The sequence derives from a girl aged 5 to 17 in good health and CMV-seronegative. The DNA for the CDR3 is TGTGCCAGCAAGGCAGGGATCTCTGGGGCCAACGTCCTGACTTTC. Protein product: CASKAGISGANVLTF. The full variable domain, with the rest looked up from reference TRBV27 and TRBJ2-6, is EAQVTQNPRYLITVTGKKLTVTCSQNMNHEYMSWYRQDPGLGLRQIYYSMNVEVTDKGDVPEGYKVSRKEKRNFPLILESPSPNQTSLYFCASKAGISGANVLTFGAGSRLTVL.